Following are 10 T cell receptor beta chains from one sample sequenced in a study of blood T cell repertoires in COVID-19. Clones were sequenced by immunoSEQ multiplex PCR, and TCRdb holds only the in-frame ones, with some missing. This sample has around 380,000 clones, with around 87% found just once. Sequencing used PBMCs or T cells enriched from blood (not recorded which). The receptor set was obtained from a man younger than 45 who had recovered from COVID-19.

The CDR3 DNA reads TGTGCCAGCAGCTTAGTTTTTCAGGGTTACGAGCAGTACTTC. Encoded protein: CASSLVFQGYEQYF. This chain uses TRBV7-2 with TRBJ2-7, with a weak D call TRBD1 (5 bases). This CDR3 spans 14 amino acids. Germline CDR1 reads SGHTA; CDR2 reads FQGNSA. V dropped 1 base and J dropped 4 bases, with 11 bases sitting between them.

The CDR3 reads CASRSDIAIYGYTF. Written as DNA, the CDR3 is TGTGCCAGCAGATCGGACATCGCTATCTATGGCTACACCTTC. The genes are TRBV7-9 and TRBJ1-2; a possible D gene is TRBD1 (5 bases). This CDR3 spans 14 amino acids. Germline assignment: CDR1 SEHNR and CDR2 FQNEAQ (reference sequence). Trimming cost V 6 bases and J 4 bases, with 15 bases left between them.

The rearrangement uses TRBV5-1 and TRBJ2-7; 7 bases align to TRBD1. Germline V gene lookup returns CDR1 SGHRS and CDR2 YFSETQ. Germline trimming cut 2 bases from V and 5 bases from J; bases unmatched to any gene: 7. The CDR3 runs 14 residues. The CDR3 region has the DNA TGCGCCAGCAGCTTATCAGGGGGAAGCCACGAGCAGTACTTC. It specifies CASSLSGGSHEQYF.

This sequence joins TRBV9 and TRBJ1-6; no firm D call. The CDR3 loop spans 13 amino acids. CDR1 is SGDLS, CDR2 YYNGEE, per germline. Trimming took off 0 bases at V and 11 bases at J, with 9 bases between the two ends. The CDR3 protein is CASSVGEGTPLHF. The CDR3 nucleotides are TGTGCCAGCAGCGTAGGGGAGGGTACACCCCTCCACTTT.

This chain joins TRBV10-2 and TRBJ2-2; 7 bases agree with TRBD1. Trimming took 5 bases from V and 5 from J; bases not matched to a gene: 5. Per germline, CDR1 WSHSY and CDR2 SAAADI. This CDR3 contains 14 residues. DNA for the CDR3: TGCGCCAGCAGTCCAGACAGGGTTACCGGGGAGCTGTTTTTT. Translating it yields CASSPDRVTGELFF.

This clone has a single count. The V and J genes are TRBV6-5 and TRBJ1-1, with D possibly TRBD1 on 6 matching bases. CDR3 length: 13 amino acids. V lost 6 bases and J lost 1, with 9 bases in between. From germline, CDR1 is MNHEY and CDR2 SVGAGI. The CDR3 bases are TGTGCCAGCAGCGGACAGCAGAACACTGAAGCTTTCTTT. Residues: CASSGQQNTEAFF.

The chain is built from TRBV7-3 and TRBJ2-2; D might be TRBD1 (6 bases). The CDR3 is 17 residues long. Trimming shortened V by 2 bases and J by 0 bases, and 13 bases separated the two germline ends. Germline values: CDR1 SGHTA, CDR2 FQGTGA. CDR3 coding DNA: TGTGCCAGCAGCTTATACATGACAGGCTCGAACACCGGGGAGCTGTTTTTT. Amino acids: CASSLYMTGSNTGELFF.

The table lists this clone with a few counts. The chain recombines TRBV11-2 with TRBJ1-2; D call uncertain. Looked up from germline, CDR1 is SGHAT and CDR2 is FQNNGV. This CDR3 comprises 15 residues. Between the trimmed V and J ends, which lost 1 base and 0 bases, there was a span of 9 bases. For the CDR3, the DNA is TGTGCCAGCAGCTTAGCGGGGAGAACTAACTATGGCTACACCTTC. Its translation is CASSLAGRTNYGYTF.

The chain is built from TRBV7-2 and TRBJ1-1; D possibly corresponds to TRBD1 (6 bases). CDR3 length: 19 amino acids. Trimming removed 0 bases at V and 4 bases at J, with 24 bases between. Germline loops: CDR1 SGHTA, CDR2 FQGNSA. CDR3 bases: TGTGCCAGCAGCTTAGCGGGGTTTGGAGGGGGGGCCCGACGCACTGAAGCTTTCTTT. Amino acid sequence: CASSLAGFGGGARRTEAFF.

This clone was counted once. Different DNA sequences within this sample yield the same CDR3. The chain combines TRBV18 with TRBJ1-3, with D unclear. CDR3 length: 14 amino acids. The V end lost 6 bases, the J end lost 0 bases, and 9 bases lay between the germline ends. The germline gives CDR1 KGHSH, CDR2 LQKENI. This CDR3 is CASSPPGSGNTIYF. The CDR3 DNA reads TGTGCCAGCTCCCCGCCGGGCTCTGGAAACACCATATATTTT. The full variable domain, rest sourced from reference TRBV18 and TRBJ1-3, is NAGVMQNPRHLVRRRGQEARLRCSPMKGHSHVYWYRQLPEEGLKFMVYLQKENIIDESGMPKERFSAEFPKEGPSILRIQQVVRGDSAAYFCASSPPGSGNTIYFGEGSWLTVV.